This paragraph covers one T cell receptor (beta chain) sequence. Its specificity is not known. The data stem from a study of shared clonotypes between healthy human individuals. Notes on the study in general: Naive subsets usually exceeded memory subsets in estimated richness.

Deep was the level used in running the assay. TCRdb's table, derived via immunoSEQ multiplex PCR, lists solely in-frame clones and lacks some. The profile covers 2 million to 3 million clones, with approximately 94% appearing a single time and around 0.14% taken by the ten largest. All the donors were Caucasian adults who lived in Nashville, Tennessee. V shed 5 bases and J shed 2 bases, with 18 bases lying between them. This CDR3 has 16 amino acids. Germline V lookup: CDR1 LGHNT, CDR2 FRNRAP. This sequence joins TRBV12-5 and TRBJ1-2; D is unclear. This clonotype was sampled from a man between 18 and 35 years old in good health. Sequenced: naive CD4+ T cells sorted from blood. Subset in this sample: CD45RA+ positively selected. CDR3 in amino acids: CASGLQPRRWNYGYTF. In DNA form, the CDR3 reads TGTGCTAGTGGTCTCCAGCCCCGAAGATGGAACTATGGCTACACCTTC.